Shown below are 6 T cell receptor beta chains from a single sample sequenced in a study of T cell clusters in autoimmune cytopenias. Multiplex touch-down PCR amplified TRB using TRB-A and TRB-B pools in one tube. For each CDR3 protein, TCRdb gives one entry from its re-call of the multiplex PCR reads, without DNA. The repertoire table contains about 6,600 distinct CDR3 sequences. Some 38,000 genome equivalents of blood DNA were amplified for TRB. Sample: peripheral blood. These TCRs come from a human donor with an autoimmune cytopenia or autoimmune hepatitis (not recorded which).

The V call is TRBV7-9, the J call TRBJ1-5; TCRdb indicates TRBD1, and absent DNA this call remains unverified. This CDR3 region has 14 residues. CDR1 and CDR2 (germline): SEHNR, FQNEAQ (reference sequence). CDR3 region: CASSLGQGYQPQHF.

V gene TRBV21-1 combines with J gene TRBJ2-3; TCRdb calls TRBD1, which cannot be checked without DNA. TRBV21-1 is recorded as a pseudogene. The CDR3 runs 15 residues. The chain's CDR3 is CASSKIPRGGDTQYF.

This clonotype is classed as medium-sized by frequency. The chain uses TRBV29-1 and TRBJ2-4. This CDR3 spans 12 amino acids. Per germline, CDR1 SQVTM and CDR2 ANQGSEA. The CDR3 spells CSVLISDNIQYF.

The J gene is TRBJ1-1, the V gene TRBV7-9; the D call of TRBD1 rests on TCRdb alone, since no DNA is present to check it. The CDR3 runs to 14 residues. The germline V gene has CDR1 SEHNR and CDR2 FQNEAQ (reference sequence). CDR3 protein: CASSPGRMNTEAFF.

This clonotype counts as medium-sized by frequency. The chain employs TRBV29-1 and TRBJ2-3; TCRdb's assignment of TRBD2 cannot be checked, as there is no DNA. The CDR3 extends over 15 amino acids. Per germline, CDR1 SQVTM and CDR2 ANQGSEA. The CDR3 protein is CSVESSGGATDTQYF.

This clonotype is classed as medium-sized (0.01 to 0.1%) by frequency. This chain joins TRBV15 and TRBJ2-1; absent DNA, TCRdb's TRBD1 call cannot be checked. Germline V gene lookup returns CDR1 LNHNV and CDR2 YYDKDF (reference sequence). The CDR3 is 18 amino acids. CDR3 residues: CATSRETGGILYYNEQFF.